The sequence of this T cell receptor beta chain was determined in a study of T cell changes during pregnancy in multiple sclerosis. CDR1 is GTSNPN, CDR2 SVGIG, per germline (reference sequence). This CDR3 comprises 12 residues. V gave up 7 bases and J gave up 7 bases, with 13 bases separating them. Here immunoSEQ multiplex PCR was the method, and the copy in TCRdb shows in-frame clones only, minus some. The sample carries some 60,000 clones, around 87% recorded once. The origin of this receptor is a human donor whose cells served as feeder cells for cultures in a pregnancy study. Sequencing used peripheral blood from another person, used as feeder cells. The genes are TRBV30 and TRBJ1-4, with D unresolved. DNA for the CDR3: TGTGCCTTAGACGGGCCTACTGAAAAACTGTTTTTT. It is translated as CALDGPTEKLFF.